The 26 T cell receptor beta chains below were found in one sample sequenced in a study of PD-L1 blockade in urothelial cancer. The time point: peripheral blood 6 weeks after treatment start. Clones were read by immunoSEQ multiplex PCR, and TCRdb kept only the in-frame ones, dropping some. Altogether about 43,000 clones are present, under 90% being singletons, with the ten largest covering less than 15%. The sample in question was PBMCs, obtained around atezolizumab (anti-PD-L1) treatment. The receptors originated from a man in his 60s with urothelial cancer.

The rearrangement links TRBV5-1 to TRBJ2-7; unclear D gene. CDR3 length equals 16 residues. The V end was cut by 4 bases, the J end by 0 bases, with 17 bases between. The germline V gene has CDR1 SGHRS and CDR2 YFSETQ. In nucleotides, the CDR3 is TGCGCCAGCAGCCTCGATTTGGGCAGTAACTCCTACGAGCAGTACTTC. Translated: CASSLDLGSNSYEQYF.

The V and J genes are TRBV28 and TRBJ2-1; TRBD1 matches 11 bases. The CDR3 is made up of 16 amino acids. Germline V gene lookup returns CDR1 MDHEN and CDR2 SYDVKM. With 5 bases clipped from V and 0 bases from J, the junction kept 3 bases outside the gene matches. As DNA, the CDR3 is TGTGCCAGCAGTGGCGGGACAGGGGGCTCCTACAATGAGCAGTTCTTC. Protein: CASSGGTGGSYNEQFF.

V usage is TRBV4-1 and J usage is TRBJ2-3; a possible D gene is TRBD2 (6 bases). Trimming cost V 0 bases and J 8 bases, with 21 bases left between them. This CDR3 spans 17 amino acids. Germline-derived CDR1 and CDR2 are MGHRA and YSYEKL. The CDR3 loop is CASSQEMGGVVVGTQYF. CDR3 nucleotide sequence: TGCGCCAGCAGCCAAGAAATGGGCGGGGTAGTCGTAGGTACGCAGTATTTT.

The gene calls are TRBV30 and TRBJ1-1, with D perhaps matching TRBD1 (5 bases). The CDR3 runs to 14 residues. V lost 0 bases and J lost 8, with 16 bases in between. Germline values: CDR1 GTSNPN, CDR2 SVGIG (reference sequence). The chain's CDR3 is CAWSVGGALWEAFF. The CDR3 DNA follows: TGTGCCTGGAGTGTAGGAGGGGCCCTATGGGAAGCTTTCTTT.

The CDR3 nucleotides read TGTGCCAGCAGTTTAACCCGGAGGGGCCAGCCTTTTGAAGCTTTCTTT. Residues: CASSLTRRGQPFEAFF. The V gene is TRBV28, the J gene TRBJ1-1; a possible D gene is TRBD1 (5 bases). Trimming cost V 2 bases and J 7 bases, with 20 bases left between them. Germline CDR1 MDHEN, CDR2 SYDVKM. This CDR3 spans 16 amino acids.

The rearrangement links TRBV6-7 to TRBJ1-6, with TRBD1 matching over 9 bases. TRBV6-7 is designated an ORF whose function remains uncertain. The trim removed 7 bases at V and 10 bases at J, leaving 8 bases unmatched. The CDR3 has 14 amino acids. CDR3 DNA: TGTGCCAGCACCGTAACAGGGGGCGACTCACCCCTCCACTTT. Translating gives CASTVTGGDSPLHF.

This clone was seen just once. The DNA for the CDR3 is TGTGCCAGCAGCTTGGCCCAGTACAATGAGCAGTTCTTC. Its translation is CASSLAQYNEQFF. The chain combines TRBV5-6 with TRBJ2-1; no firm D call. CDR1 is SGHDT, CDR2 YYEEEE, per germline. V lost 0 bases, J lost 4 bases, and 5 bases lay in between. This CDR3 region has 13 residues.

The V call is TRBV4-2, the J call TRBJ2-5; D may be TRBD2 (6 bases). Germline CDR1 is LGHNA and CDR2 is YNFKEQ. This CDR3 is 12 amino acids long. The germline V and J ends were trimmed by 3 bases and 4 bases, with 6 bases remaining between them. This CDR3 reads CASSQGGETQYF. The CDR3 bases are TGTGCCAGCAGCCAGGGAGGAGAGACCCAGTACTTC.

The table lists this clone with a few counts. CDR3 sequence: CAWSVLGDSEKLFF. CDR3 nucleotide sequence: TGTGCCTGGAGTGTACTCGGGGACAGTGAAAAACTGTTTTTT. The chain combines TRBV30 with TRBJ1-4; 7 nucleotides agree with TRBD1. From germline, CDR1 is GTSNPN and CDR2 SVGIG (reference sequence). The CDR3 runs to 14 residues. Trimming cost V 0 bases and J 7 bases; bases outside gene matches: 5.

CDR3 nucleotides: TGTGCCAGCGGAGAAGAGCCGGGATCACCCCTCCACTTT. This sequence encodes CASGEEPGSPLHF. V and J are TRBV2 and TRBJ1-6; D uncertain. CDR1 and CDR2 from the germline V gene are SNHLY and FYNNEI. The CDR3 runs to 13 residues. The V and J ends lost 8 bases and 10 bases respectively, with 15 bases between them.

The chain combines TRBV11-2 with TRBJ2-1, with D perhaps TRBD2 (5 bases). Germline V lookup: CDR1 SGHAT, CDR2 FQNNGV. Trimming stripped 6 bases from V and 0 bases from J, with 9 bases between. The CDR3 extends over 14 amino acids. The CDR3 sequence: CASSPGSSYNEQFF. The CDR3 nucleotides are TGTGCCAGCAGTCCGGGGTCCTCCTACAATGAGCAGTTCTTC.

The chain employs TRBV5-4 and TRBJ2-2; 10 bases agree with TRBD1. With 5 bases clipped from V and 6 bases from J, the junction kept 7 bases outside the gene matches. This CDR3 is built from 15 residues. Germline V gene lookup returns CDR1 SGHNT and CDR2 YYREEE (reference sequence). The chain's CDR3 is CASSNPDRGSGELFF. The CDR3 bases are TGTGCCAGCAGTAACCCGGACAGGGGGTCCGGGGAGCTGTTTTTT.

The CDR3 DNA reads as TGTGCCAGCAGTCAAGAGGGCGGTTCACCCCTCCACTTT. Amino acids: CASSQEGGSPLHF. The chain has TRBV7-2 and TRBJ1-6, with no clear D. CDR1 SGHTA and CDR2 FQGNSA come from the germline V gene. V was shortened by 6 bases and J by 9 bases, with 12 bases between the two germline ends. CDR3 length: 13 residues. The complete variable domain, with remaining parts taken from reference TRBV7-2 and TRBJ1-6, reads GAGVSQSPSNKVTEKGKDVELRCDPISGHTALYWYRQSLGQGLEFLIYFQGNSAPDKSGLPSDRFSAERTGGSVSTLTIQRTQQEDSAVYLCASSQEGGSPLHFGNGTRLTVT.

The chain recombines TRBV5-1 with TRBJ1-1, with D tentatively TRBD1 (6 bases). The CDR3 runs to 14 residues. V was pared by 4 bases and J by 3 bases, with 13 bases between. Germline CDR1 reads SGHRS; CDR2 reads YFSETQ. The CDR3 DNA reads TGCGCCAGCAGCACCGATACAGGGTACACTGAAGCTTTCTTT. The encoded protein is CASSTDTGYTEAFF.

This chain links TRBV7-9 with TRBJ2-5; D is uncertain. Trimming removed 5 bases from V and 1 base from J, with 14 bases in between. Germline V lookup: CDR1 SEHNR, CDR2 FQNEAQ (reference sequence). This CDR3 is built from 15 residues. This CDR3 reads CASSLKIGSQETQYF. Written as DNA, the CDR3 is TGTGCCAGCAGCCTTAAAATCGGGTCCCAAGAGACCCAGTACTTC.

The V gene is TRBV10-3, the J gene TRBJ2-7; D gene unclear. The CDR3 consists of 15 residues. CDR1 and CDR2 from the germline V gene are ENHRY and SYGVKD. V lost 3 bases and J lost 0, with 12 bases in between. The CDR3 sequence: CAISDPGRLSYEQYF. The CDR3 nucleotides are TGTGCCATCAGTGACCCGGGTAGGCTCTCCTACGAGCAGTACTTC.

This chain joins TRBV10-3 and TRBJ1-2, with TRBD1 identical over 7 bases. CDR1 is ENHRY and CDR2 is SYGVKD in the germline V gene. Germline trimming cut 6 bases from V and 3 bases from J; bases unmatched to any gene: 7. The CDR3 consists of 14 residues. The CDR3 loop is CAISQGQIYYGYTF. The CDR3 nucleotides read TGTGCCATCAGCCAGGGACAGATCTACTATGGCTACACCTTC.

J is TRBJ2-1 and V is TRBV5-1, with 10 bases identical to TRBD1. The J segment lost 8 bases and the V segment lost 1 base, leaving 3 bases of the junction unmatched. CDR1 SGHRS and CDR2 YFSETQ come from the germline V gene. The CDR3 sequence is 14 residues long. The CDR3 loop is CASSLRQGADEQFF. For the CDR3, the DNA is TGCGCCAGCAGCTTGAGACAGGGGGCCGATGAGCAGTTCTTC. The variable domain in full, with the rest retrieved from reference TRBV5-1 and TRBJ2-1, is KAGVTQTPRYLIKTRGQQVTLSCSPISGHRSVSWYQQTPGQGLQFLFEYFSETQRNKGNFPGRFSGRQFSNSRSEMNVSTLELGDSALYLCASSLRQGADEQFFGPGTRLTVL.

The chain uses TRBV18 and TRBJ1-3, with D unclear. The CDR3 covers 15 residues. Germline assignment: CDR1 KGHSH and CDR2 LQKENI. With 3 bases removed from V and 0 bases from J, the gap between germline ends came to 9 bases. CDR3: CASSPGASSGNTIYF. In DNA, the CDR3 is TGTGCCAGCTCACCGGGCGCGAGCTCTGGAAACACCATATATTTT.

V and J are TRBV30 and TRBJ1-1; D is possibly TRBD1 (5 bases). Germline-derived CDR1 and CDR2 are GTSNPN and SVGIG (reference sequence). This CDR3 comprises 16 residues. The ends were cut back, 2 bases at V and 0 bases at J, with 16 bases in the middle. The CDR3 nucleotides read TGTGCCTGGAGTCCTAATTACGACAGCATGAACACTGAAGCTTTCTTT. It specifies CAWSPNYDSMNTEAFF.

The chain joins TRBV25-1 to TRBJ2-4, with D perhaps TRBD2 (5 bases). V was shortened by 0 bases and J by 1 base, with 13 bases between the two germline ends. The CDR3 is 17 amino acids. Germline V lookup: CDR1 MGHDK, CDR2 SYGVNS. Written as DNA, the CDR3 is TGTGCCAGCAGTGAATATTTGGAGGACCTCGCCAAAAACATTCAGTACTTC. Translating gives CASSEYLEDLAKNIQYF.

This clone has a single count. The J gene is TRBJ2-7, the V gene TRBV6-8, with a possible D match to TRBD1 (6 bases). Germline CDR1 and CDR2: MNHGY and SAAAGT. The length of the CDR3 is 13 residues. The CDR3 DNA follows: TGTGTTAGCAGGCAGGGGACGGCATACGAGCAGTACTTC. Encoded protein: CVSRQGTAYEQYF.

V gene TRBV19 combines with J gene TRBJ2-3; 8 bases match TRBD1. This CDR3 has 15 amino acids. V shed 8 bases and J 4 bases; nucleotides not matched to a gene: 11. Germline V gene data show CDR1 as LNHDA and CDR2 as SQIVND (reference sequence). The CDR3 here is CASGPPGQVPDTQYF. In DNA, the CDR3 is TGTGCCAGTGGACCCCCGGGACAGGTGCCAGATACGCAGTATTTT.

The CDR3 reads CASSIVTGGAGQPQHF. The CDR3 nucleotides are TGTGCCAGTAGTATTGTGACAGGGGGCGCGGGTCAGCCCCAGCATTTT. The genes are TRBV19 and TRBJ1-5, with 10 bases identical to TRBD1. CDR1 is LNHDA, CDR2 SQIVND, per germline (reference sequence). V lost 3 bases and J lost 6; bases outside the gene matches: 8. This CDR3 region has 16 residues.

This chain uses TRBV4-2 with TRBJ1-1, with 10 nucleotides matching TRBD1. The germline CDR1 and CDR2 sequences are LGHNA and YNFKEQ. The length of the CDR3 is 16 residues. After removal of 4 bases from V and 3 bases from J, the junction contained 8 bases not matched to a gene. The chain's CDR3 is CASSLTGGEGDTEAFF. CDR3 in DNA: TGTGCCAGCAGCCTGACAGGGGGCGAAGGCGACACTGAAGCTTTCTTT.

This clone was seen just once. The chain recombines TRBV4-1 with TRBJ1-1, with a tentative D call TRBD1 (6 bases). This CDR3 has 15 amino acids. V lost 0 bases and J 4 bases, leaving 12 bases between the germline ends. Germline-derived CDR1 and CDR2 are MGHRA and YSYEKL. The CDR3, as DNA: TGCGCCAGCAGCCAAGAGGGGGTGGGGGCCACTGAAGCTTTCTTT. Protein sequence: CASSQEGVGATEAFF.